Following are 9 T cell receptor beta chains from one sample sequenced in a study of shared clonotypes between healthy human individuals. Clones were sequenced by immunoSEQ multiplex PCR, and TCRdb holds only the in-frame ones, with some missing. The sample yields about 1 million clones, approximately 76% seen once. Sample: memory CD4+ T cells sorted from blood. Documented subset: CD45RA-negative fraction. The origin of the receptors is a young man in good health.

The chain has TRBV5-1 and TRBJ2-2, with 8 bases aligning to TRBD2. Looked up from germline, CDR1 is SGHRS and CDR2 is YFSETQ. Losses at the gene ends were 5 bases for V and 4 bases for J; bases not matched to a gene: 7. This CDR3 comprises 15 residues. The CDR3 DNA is TGCGCCAGCAGTAGTAGCGGGGTTTCCACCGGGGAGCTGTTTTTT. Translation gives CASSSSGVSTGELFF.

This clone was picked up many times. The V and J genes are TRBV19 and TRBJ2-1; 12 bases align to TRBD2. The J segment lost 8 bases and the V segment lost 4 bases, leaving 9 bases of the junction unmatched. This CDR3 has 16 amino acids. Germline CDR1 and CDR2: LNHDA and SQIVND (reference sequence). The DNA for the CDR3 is TGTGCCAGTAGTACCCAGACTAGCGGGAGTAGATATGAGCAGTTCTTC. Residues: CASSTQTSGSRYEQFF.

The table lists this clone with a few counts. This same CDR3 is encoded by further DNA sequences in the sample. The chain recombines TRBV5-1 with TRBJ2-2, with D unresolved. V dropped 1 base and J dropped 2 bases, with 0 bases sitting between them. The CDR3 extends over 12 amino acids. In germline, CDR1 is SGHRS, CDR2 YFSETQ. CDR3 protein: CASSLNTGELFF. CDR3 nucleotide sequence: TGCGCCAGCAGCTTGAACACCGGGGAGCTGTTTTTT.

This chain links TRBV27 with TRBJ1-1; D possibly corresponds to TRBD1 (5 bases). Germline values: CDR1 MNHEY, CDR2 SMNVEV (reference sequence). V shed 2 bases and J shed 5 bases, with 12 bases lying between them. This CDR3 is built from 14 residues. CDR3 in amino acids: CASSLLRWGTEAFF. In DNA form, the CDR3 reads TGTGCCAGCAGTTTACTCCGTTGGGGGACTGAAGCTTTCTTT.

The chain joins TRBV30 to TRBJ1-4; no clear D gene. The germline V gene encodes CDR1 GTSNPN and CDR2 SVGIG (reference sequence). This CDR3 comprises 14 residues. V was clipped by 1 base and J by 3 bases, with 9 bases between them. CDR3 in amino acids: CAWSGGWANEKLFF. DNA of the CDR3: TGTGCCTGGAGTGGCGGGTGGGCTAATGAAAAACTGTTTTTT.

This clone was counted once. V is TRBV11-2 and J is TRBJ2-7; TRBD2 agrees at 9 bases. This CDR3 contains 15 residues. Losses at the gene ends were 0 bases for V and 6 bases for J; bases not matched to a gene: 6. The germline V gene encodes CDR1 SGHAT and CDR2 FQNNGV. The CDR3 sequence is CASSLEASGIREQYF. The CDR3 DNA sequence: TGTGCCAGCAGCTTAGAGGCTAGCGGGATTCGCGAGCAGTACTTC.

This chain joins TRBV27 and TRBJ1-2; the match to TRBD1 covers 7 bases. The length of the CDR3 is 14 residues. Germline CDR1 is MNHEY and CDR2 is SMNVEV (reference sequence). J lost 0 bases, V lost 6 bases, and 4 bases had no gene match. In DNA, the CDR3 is TGTGCCAGCAGAGAACAGGGGTCTAACTATGGCTACACCTTC. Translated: CASREQGSNYGYTF.

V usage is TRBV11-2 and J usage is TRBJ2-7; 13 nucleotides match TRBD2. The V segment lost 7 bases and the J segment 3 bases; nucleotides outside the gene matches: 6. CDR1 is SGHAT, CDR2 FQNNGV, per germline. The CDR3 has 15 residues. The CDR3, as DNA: TGTGCCAGCATCCCCGGGACTAGCGGGGTCTACGAGCAGTACTTC. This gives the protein CASIPGTSGVYEQYF.

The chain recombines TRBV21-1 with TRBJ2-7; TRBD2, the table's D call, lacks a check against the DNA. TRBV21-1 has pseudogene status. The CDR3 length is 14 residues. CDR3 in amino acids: CASYGGQRSYEQYF. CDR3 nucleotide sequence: TGTGCCAGCTACGGCGGCCAGAGAAGCTACGAGCAGTACTTC.